This T cell receptor beta chain was profiled in a study of T cell repertoires and HLA-DP antigens. About the research overall: Sorted CD137+CD4+ samples averaged about 0.2 ug DNA; pre-culture CD4+ samples, 1,200 ng.

The primer mix covered 54 TRBV segments and 13 TRBJ segments. Sequencing was performed with immunoSEQ multiplex PCR; in TCRdb, only in-frame clones are kept and a portion is missing. The data hold around 110,000 clones, with around 92% observed a single time. With 4 bases removed from V and 4 bases from J, the gap between germline ends came to 12 bases. The CDR3 spans 14 residues. Germline V gives CDR1 SGHKS, CDR2 YYEKEE (reference sequence). With respect to this clone: The antigen is unknown.

Broader study findings: Total CD4+ responders were stimulated by HeLa antigen-presenting cells.

The chain combines TRBV5-5 with TRBJ1-3; D is perhaps TRBD1 (5 bases). The source of this sequence is a woman in her late teens or twenties in good health and CMV-seronegative. Source material: CD4+ T cells from PBMCs. As DNA, the CDR3 is TGTGCCAGCAGCATAGACCCAGGGGGAAACACCATATATTTT. This codes for CASSIDPGGNTIYF.